This TCR beta chain came from a study of T cell responses to AZD1222 COVID-19 vaccine. Study results and limitations: CD4 TCRs covered the whole spike, strongest at regions 160-218 and 743-854. The number of AZD1222 recipients seropositive at baseline was only five to seven. Increases in Spike-specific TCR breadth and depth were seen after two AZD1222 doses.

As regards this clone: Its target is unknown.

Profiled with immunoSEQ multiplex PCR; TCRdb holds only in-frame clones, not every one. The repertoire has under 150,000 clones, about 92% of them found once; the top ten carry roughly 5%. Germline CDR1 and CDR2: SGHTA and FQGTGA. Trimming cost V 4 bases and J 7 bases, with 13 bases left between them. This CDR3 contains 13 residues. The sequence came from an adult in good health. The V and J genes are TRBV7-3 and TRBJ1-2; D remains unclear. Here the sequenced sample was peripheral blood, taken on day 0 of AZD1222 vaccination. In nucleotides, the CDR3 is TGTGCCAGCAGCTCCCCCCATCCTGGTGGCTACACCTTC. Its protein product is CASSSPHPGGYTF.